These 30 T cell receptor beta chains were all obtained from the same sample, sequenced in a study of blood T cell repertoires in COVID-19. Assay used: immunoSEQ multiplex PCR; TCRdb lists only in-frame clones, some missing. The sample records a few hundred thousand clones, 80% to 85% being singletons. The sample taken for sequencing was PBMCs or T cells enriched from blood (not recorded which). Receptors were obtained from a man between 45 and 60 years old who had recovered from COVID-19.

The rearrangement joins TRBV19 to TRBJ1-3, with TRBD1 identical over 9 bases. CDR3 length: 14 amino acids. Unmatched junction bases numbered 3, after V lost 5 bases and J lost 4 bases. CDR1 is LNHDA, CDR2 SQIVND, per germline (reference sequence). As DNA, the CDR3 is TGTGCCAGTAGTTCACAGGGGGCCGGAAACACCATATATTTT. Amino acid sequence: CASSSQGAGNTIYF. The complete variable domain, with remaining parts taken from reference TRBV19 and TRBJ1-3, reads DGGITQSPKYLFRKEGQNVTLSCEQNLNHDAMYWYRQDPGQGLRLIYYSQIVNDFQKGDIAEGYSVSREKKESFPLTVTSAQKNPTAFYLCASSSQGAGNTIYFGEGSWLTVV.

The rearrangement links TRBV19 to TRBJ2-2, with 9 positions matching TRBD2. The V gene end was trimmed by 4 bases and the J gene end by 13 bases; junction bases not matched to a gene: 19. The CDR3 has 17 amino acids. Per germline, CDR1 LNHDA and CDR2 SQIVND (reference sequence). The chain's CDR3 is CASSKGAGLAGTYPLFF. In DNA, the CDR3 is TGTGCCAGTAGTAAGGGAGCCGGGCTAGCGGGGACCTACCCGCTGTTTTTT.

The chain recombines TRBV5-4 with TRBJ2-3; weak D call: TRBD2 (6 bases). Looked up from germline, CDR1 is SGHNT and CDR2 is YYREEE (reference sequence). V lost 4 bases and J lost 5, with 14 bases in between. The CDR3 extends over 14 amino acids. The CDR3 DNA is TGTGCCAGCAGCGCGGGATCCTCAGGAGATACGCAGTATTTT. Translation: CASSAGSSGDTQYF.

This chain uses TRBV4-3 with TRBJ2-3; TRBD1 agrees at 7 bases. Looked up from germline, CDR1 is LGHNA and CDR2 is YSLEER. The CDR3 has 18 residues. Trimming removed 2 bases from V and 5 bases from J; junction bases left unmatched: 16. In DNA form, the CDR3 reads TGCGCCAGCAGCCAACTAACACCGGGCCTCGGGACAGTAGATACGCAGTATTTT. Translation gives CASSQLTPGLGTVDTQYF.

The rearrangement uses TRBV24-1 and TRBJ2-1; possible D gene TRBD2, 6 bases. Germline V CDR1 and CDR2: KGHDR, SFDVKD. The CDR3 covers 16 residues. The V gene lost 4 bases and the J gene lost 2 bases, with 14 bases spanning the gap. The CDR3: CATSDPGGLTYNEQFF. CDR3 sequence (DNA): TGTGCCACCAGTGACCCCGGAGGGCTTACCTACAATGAGCAGTTCTTC.

V gene TRBV5-4 combines with J gene TRBJ1-5; a possible D gene is TRBD1 (5 bases). V was shortened by 4 bases and J by 7 bases, with 15 bases between the two germline ends. Per germline, CDR1 SGHNT and CDR2 YYREEE (reference sequence). There are 14 residues in the CDR3. Written as DNA, the CDR3 is TGTGCCAGCAGCACGGGGGGAGTTGGGCAGCCCCAGCATTTT. This codes for CASSTGGVGQPQHF.

The chain carries TRBV19 and TRBJ1-4; D ambiguous. This CDR3 is built from 14 residues. The V gene lost 4 bases and the J gene lost 5 bases, with 11 bases spanning the gap. Per the germline V gene, CDR1 is LNHDA and CDR2 is SQIVND (reference sequence). The chain's CDR3 is CASSKFDLNEKLFF. The CDR3 bases are TGTGCCAGTAGTAAATTCGACTTGAATGAAAAACTGTTTTTT.

CDR3 sequence (DNA): TGTGCCAGCTCACAGACAGGTCTCACAGATACGCAGTATTTT. This translates into CASSQTGLTDTQYF. The chain has TRBV18 and TRBJ2-3; possible D gene TRBD1, 6 bases. Germline assignment: CDR1 KGHSH and CDR2 LQKENI. The CDR3 covers 14 residues. V lost 4 bases, J lost 2 bases, and 10 bases lay in between.

The rearrangement links TRBV19 to TRBJ2-7; D uncertain. V lost 3 bases, J lost 0 bases, and 9 bases lay in between. This CDR3 spans 14 amino acids. Looked up from germline, CDR1 is LNHDA and CDR2 is SQIVND (reference sequence). The CDR3 protein is CASSMGSNSYEQYF. Written as DNA, the CDR3 is TGTGCCAGTAGTATGGGCAGCAACTCCTACGAGCAGTACTTC.

The V call is TRBV10-3, the J call TRBJ1-2; TRBD1 might be the D (5 bases). Trimming shortened V by 8 bases and J by 2 bases, and 15 bases separated the two germline ends. The germline CDR1 and CDR2 sequences are ENHRY and SYGVKD. CDR3 length equals 14 residues. The CDR3 reads CAISVAGQNYGYTF. The CDR3, as DNA: TGTGCCATCTCGGTTGCAGGGCAGAACTATGGCTACACCTTC.

This sequence joins TRBV11-3 and TRBJ1-4; D is unresolved. The CDR3 contains 14 residues. The germline V and J ends were trimmed by 5 bases and 7 bases, with 14 bases remaining between them. Germline CDR1 is SGHNT and CDR2 is YENEEA. CDR3 sequence: CASSPTRIIEKLFF. Here the CDR3 DNA reads TGTGCCAGCAGCCCGACACGCATAATTGAAAAACTGTTTTTT.

This clone occurred once. The chain combines TRBV10-2 with TRBJ2-7; tentative D call: TRBD2 (6 bases). Trimming removed 5 bases from V and 2 bases from J, with 19 bases in between. Germline-derived CDR1 and CDR2 are WSHSY and SAAADI. CDR3 length: 16 residues. CDR3 residues: CASSPRGTGAPYEQYF. In DNA form, the CDR3 reads TGCGCCAGCAGTCCTAGAGGAACGGGAGCTCCCTACGAGCAGTACTTC.

The rearrangement uses TRBV19 and TRBJ2-2; 13 bases match TRBD2. This CDR3 comprises 18 residues. Germline V lookup: CDR1 LNHDA, CDR2 SQIVND (reference sequence). Trimming took 5 bases from V and 7 from J; bases not matched to a gene: 13. This CDR3 is CASSPNRLAGGRNGELFF. The CDR3 coding sequence is TGTGCCAGTAGTCCCAACCGACTAGCGGGAGGTCGGAACGGGGAGCTGTTTTTT.

The gene calls are TRBV7-9 and TRBJ1-1, with 11 bases fitting TRBD1. The V gene end was trimmed by 5 bases and the J gene end by 6 bases; junction bases not matched to a gene: 14. Germline values: CDR1 SEHNR, CDR2 FQNEAQ (reference sequence). The CDR3 has 17 residues. The CDR3: CASSTGQGASRYAEAFF. CDR3 DNA sequence: TGTGCCAGCAGCACCGGACAGGGGGCCTCTCGGTACGCTGAAGCTTTCTTT.

The rearrangement uses TRBV14 and TRBJ2-3, with 11 bases matching TRBD2. The CDR3 runs to 19 residues. Germline trimming cut 0 bases from V and 0 bases from J; bases unmatched to any gene: 8. Germline V gene lookup returns CDR1 SGHDN and CDR2 FVKESK. The CDR3 DNA follows: TGTGCCAGCAGCCAAGATTGGGGTCGACTAGCGGGAAGCACAGATACGCAGTATTTT. This sequence encodes CASSQDWGRLAGSTDTQYF.

The chain has TRBV3-1 (or the pseudogene TRBV3-2) and TRBJ2-1, with D hard to call. V gave up 0 bases and J gave up 6 bases, with 9 bases separating them. This CDR3 comprises 14 residues. Germline V gene lookup returns CDR1 LGHDT and CDR2 YNNKEL (reference sequence). CDR3 region: CASSQDRIVNEQFF. CDR3 nucleotides: TGTGCCAGCAGCCAAGATCGCATAGTCAATGAGCAGTTCTTC.

The genes are TRBV9 and TRBJ2-5; 8 bases line up with TRBD2. Germline V gene sequence: CDR1 SGDLS, CDR2 YYNGEE. Unmatched junction bases numbered 5, after V lost 0 bases and J lost 4 bases. This CDR3 has 15 amino acids. The CDR3 region has the DNA TGTGCCAGCAGCGTAGCCAGCGGGAGCCGAGAGACCCAGTACTTC. Translated, it gives CASSVASGSRETQYF.

The CDR3 loop reads CASSGQGETQYF. The CDR3 nucleotides are TGCGCCAGCAGCGGACAGGGAGAGACCCAGTACTTC. This sequence joins TRBV10-2 and TRBJ2-5; TRBD1 matches 8 bases. V shed 6 bases, J shed 4 bases, and the junction held 1 base outside the gene matches. The CDR3 is 12 amino acids. Germline V gene lookup returns CDR1 WSHSY and CDR2 SAAADI.

This clone has just a few counts. The genes are TRBV21-1 and TRBJ2-5; the D call of TRBD2 is as the table states it, not checked on the DNA. TRBV21-1 is a known pseudogene. The CDR3 has 14 residues. CDR3 sequence (DNA): TGTGCCAGCATCCTTACCGCCGCGCGAGAGACCCAGTACTTC. This codes for CASILTAARETQYF.

The chain recombines TRBV19 with TRBJ1-5; 7 bases line up with TRBD1. The CDR3 is 13 amino acids. After removal of 7 bases from V and 7 bases from J, the junction contained 7 bases not matched to a gene. Germline V gene data show CDR1 as LNHDA and CDR2 as SQIVND (reference sequence). Here the CDR3 reads CASTRQGNQPQHF. The CDR3 coding sequence is TGTGCCAGTACGAGACAGGGTAACCAGCCCCAGCATTTT.

CDR3 nucleotide sequence: TGTGCCAGCAGCCAAGATTTTGGGAGGGGGAAGACCCAGTACTTC. It encodes CASSQDFGRGKTQYF. The chain recombines TRBV4-2 with TRBJ2-5; D is possibly TRBD2 (7 bases). Trimming took off 0 bases at V and 6 bases at J, with 14 bases between the two ends. The CDR3 runs to 15 residues. The germline V gene has CDR1 LGHNA and CDR2 YNFKEQ.

CDR3: CASKLTGGMNTEAFF. The CDR3 bases are TGTGCCAGTAAGTTGACAGGGGGCATGAACACTGAAGCTTTCTTT. The chain uses TRBV19 and TRBJ1-1, with TRBD1 matching over 10 bases. J gave up 0 bases and V 7 bases, and 5 bases lay outside the gene matches. The CDR3 totals 15 residues. Germline-derived CDR1 and CDR2 are LNHDA and SQIVND (reference sequence). The full variable domain, completed using reference TRBV19 and TRBJ1-1, is DGGITQSPKYLFRKEGQNVTLSCEQNLNHDAMYWYRQDPGQGLRLIYYSQIVNDFQKGDIAEGYSVSREKKESFPLTVTSAQKNPTAFYLCASKLTGGMNTEAFFGQGTRLTVV.

The chain uses TRBV9 and TRBJ1-3; D might be TRBD1 (6 bases). This CDR3 contains 14 residues. V lost 4 bases to trimming and J lost 1 base, with 9 bases between them. Germline lookup yields CDR1 SGDLS and CDR2 YYNGEE. The CDR3 bases are TGTGCCAGCAGCCCGGGACAATCTGGAAACACCATATATTTT. It is translated as CASSPGQSGNTIYF.

This clone was observed a single time. The gene calls are TRBV6-5 and TRBJ1-6; 9 bases agree with TRBD1. Germline lookup yields CDR1 MNHEY and CDR2 SVGAGI. This CDR3 is built from 15 residues. Trimming cost V 6 bases and J 7 bases; bases outside gene matches: 7. CDR3 nucleotide sequence: TGTGCCAGCAGGAACTTACAGGGGGCGAATTCACCCCTCCACTTT. Protein product: CASRNLQGANSPLHF.

This chain joins TRBV5-5 and TRBJ1-1; D not resolved. The germline V gene encodes CDR1 SGHKS and CDR2 YYEKEE (reference sequence). The CDR3 contains 15 residues. V was shortened by 5 bases and J by 0 bases, with 14 bases between the two germline ends. Written as DNA, the CDR3 is TGTGCCAGCAGGTTCCATGAGGGCATGAACACTGAAGCTTTCTTT. It yields the protein CASRFHEGMNTEAFF. Supplemented by reference TRBV5-5 and TRBJ1-1, the full variable domain reads DAGVTQSPTHLIKTRGQQVTLRCSPISGHKSVSWYQQVLGQGPQFIFQYYEKEERGRGNFPDRFSARQFPNYSSELNVNALLLGDSALYLCASRFHEGMNTEAFFGQGTRLTVV.

This clone has more than one count but fewer than ten. V and J are TRBV15 and TRBJ1-2, with D maybe TRBD1 (6 bases). This CDR3 has 13 amino acids. Trimming pared 8 bases from V and 3 bases from J, leaving 13 bases between. CDR1 and CDR2 from the germline V gene are LNHNV and YYDKDF (reference sequence). The CDR3 here is CATQPGHDYGYTF. The CDR3 nucleotides are TGTGCCACCCAGCCGGGACACGACTATGGCTACACCTTC.

Turning to this clone: The same CDR3 arises from other DNA sequences in this sample as well. This chain uses TRBV12-3 or TRBV12-4 with TRBJ2-5; no firm D call. CDR3 length: 13 residues. The germline V and J ends were trimmed by 2 bases and 5 bases, with 9 bases remaining between them. As DNA, the CDR3 is TGTGCCAGCAGTTTATTACCCCAGGAGACCCAGTACTTC. Translating it yields CASSLLPQETQYF.

V is TRBV6-2 or TRBV6-3 and J is TRBJ2-7, with 11 bases fitting TRBD1. The junction had 10 bases not matched to a gene; V was cut back by 5 bases and J by 4 bases. The CDR3 extends over 16 amino acids. Germline-derived CDR1 and CDR2 are MNHEY and SVGEGT. This chain's CDR3 is CASSIPTGTGGYEQYF. The CDR3 bases are TGTGCCAGCAGTATACCTACCGGGACAGGGGGTTACGAGCAGTACTTC.

The chain links TRBV7-9 to TRBJ1-4; D call uncertain. V shed 2 bases and J shed 8 bases, with 15 bases lying between them. Germline CDR1 is SEHNR and CDR2 is FQNEAQ (reference sequence). This CDR3 contains 15 residues. For the CDR3, the DNA is TGTGCCAGCAGCTTACAATCCGGGAAGACGGAAAAACTGTTTTTT. Residues: CASSLQSGKTEKLFF.

This rearrangement joins TRBV27 to TRBJ1-2; 9 bases agree with TRBD1. The CDR3 length is 12 residues. Germline V gene lookup returns CDR1 MNHEY and CDR2 SMNVEV (reference sequence). V dropped 6 bases and J dropped 7; count of bases not matched to a gene: 3. The CDR3 nucleotides read TGTGCCAGCAGCACAGGGGGCCGTGGCTACACCTTC. Its translation: CASSTGGRGYTF.